The T cell receptor (beta chain) described here comes from a study of CD8+ T cells in alopecia areata. Study context: Each of the treated patients was given oral tofacitinib, 5 to 10 mg twice daily, for moderate-to-severe alopecia areata.

Extraction and reverse transcription of RNA yielded cDNA as the sequencing template. Profiled with immunoSEQ multiplex PCR; TCRdb holds only in-frame clones, not every one. The repertoire includes 150,000 or so clones, roughly 48% of them detected once, and over 5.5% sits in the top ten. V was pared by 5 bases and J by 5 bases, with 12 bases between. The CDR3 is 13 amino acids. Germline values: CDR1 MNHEY, CDR2 SMNVEV (reference sequence). This clonotype originated in a human donor with alopecia areata. The chain joins TRBV27 to TRBJ2-5, with D perhaps TRBD1 or TRBD2 (5 bases each). Sequenced: CD4+ T cells sorted from blood. As DNA, the CDR3 is TGTGCCAGCAGTCTCAGGGAGAGGGAGACCCAGTACTTC. Protein product: CASSLRERETQYF.